What follows describes a single T cell receptor beta chain. The record originates from a study of T cell changes during pregnancy in multiple sclerosis. Trimming shortened V by 9 bases and J by 1 base, and 21 bases separated the two germline ends. CDR1 is LNHNV, CDR2 YYDKDF, per germline (reference sequence). This CDR3 is built from 16 residues. TCRdb's copy holds only in-frame clones and misses some; the assay was immunoSEQ multiplex PCR. Of about 40,000 clones listed, 91% are singletons. The source of this sequence is a female donor with multiple sclerosis, enrolled in a pregnancy study. The starting material was CD8+ T cells from peripheral blood mononuclear cells, obtained before pregnancy. The chain links TRBV15 to TRBJ2-5; D is perhaps TRBD1 (6 bases). The CDR3 nucleotides are TGTGCCACGGGGGCTGGAGAGGACGGGCCCCAAGAGACCCAGTACTTC. Protein sequence: CATGAGEDGPQETQYF.